One and the same sample provided the 18 T cell receptor beta chains below, sequenced in a study of T cell repertoires in cytomegalovirus infection. TCRdb re-called the reads with MiXCR, one entry per CDR3 protein. Of about 920,000 distinct CDR3 sequences detected, around 32% appear once; the ten largest clones hold under 15%. Their antigens remain unidentified. Sequences were derived from cultured CD8+ T cells from PBMCs, sampled from culture after CMV antigen stimulation. Source of these receptors: a human donor in good health (CMV status not recorded). Some clones in this sample may be carry-over from other donors' samples.

A single count supports this clonotype. The J gene is TRBJ2-5, the V gene TRBV20-1; 12 positions agree with TRBD1. The CDR3 has 18 amino acids. The germline V gene encodes CDR1 DFQATT and CDR2 SNEGSKA (reference sequence). The trim removed 0 bases at V and 2 bases at J, leaving 10 bases unmatched. The DNA for the CDR3 is TGCAGTGCTAGAGATGCCGGGACAGGGGGCCCTCGACAAGAGACCCAGTACTTC. Encoded protein: CSARDAGTGGPRQETQYF.

This clonotype was seen a few times. This chain links TRBV12-3 or TRBV12-4 with TRBJ2-7; 8 positions match TRBD2. This CDR3 has 14 amino acids. Trimming took 3 bases from V and 6 from J; bases not matched to a gene: 7. The CDR3 coding sequence is TGTGCCAGCAGTTTGGAGGGACTAGAAGGCGAGCAGTACGTC. It specifies CASSLEGLEGEQYV.

The V call is TRBV27, the J call TRBJ1-6, with D maybe TRBD1 (6 bases). The CDR3 extends over 15 amino acids. With 5 bases removed from V and 7 bases from J, the gap between germline ends came to 15 bases. Germline-derived CDR1 and CDR2 are MNHEY and SMNVEV (reference sequence). CDR3: CASSRNRETNSPLHF. The CDR3 DNA is TGTGCCAGCAGTAGAAACAGGGAAACAAATTCACCCCTCCACTTT.

This clonotype occurred once. A read error may account for a junction end that differs from germline. J is TRBJ1-1 and V is TRBV7-9, with D perhaps TRBD1 (5 bases). Germline lookup yields CDR1 SEHNR and CDR2 FQNEAQ (reference sequence). The CDR3 loop spans 13 amino acids. In DNA, the CDR3 is TGTACCAGCAGCCTCAGGGTGGACACTGAAGCTTTCTTT. Amino acid sequence: CTSSLRVDTEAFF. The full variable domain, its missing parts supplied by reference TRBV7-9 and TRBJ1-1, is DTGVSQNPRHKITKRGQNVTFRCDPISEHNRLYWYRQTLGQGPEFLTYFQNEAQLEKSRLLSDRFSAERPKGSFSTLEIQRTEQGDSAMYLCTSSLRVDTEAFFGQGTRLTVV.

The J gene is TRBJ2-5, the V gene TRBV27; 9 nucleotides align to TRBD2. With 5 bases clipped from V and 1 base from J, the junction kept 8 bases outside the gene matches. The CDR3 covers 16 residues. CDR1 and CDR2 from the germline V gene are MNHEY and SMNVEV (reference sequence). This chain's CDR3 is CASSDRAGGRQETQYF. CDR3 in DNA: TGTGCCAGCAGTGACCGAGCGGGGGGCCGCCAAGAGACCCAGTACTTC.

Worth noting for this clonotype: It is likely a read error, because the conserved phenylalanine at the end of the CDR3 is missing. The chain uses TRBV20-1 and TRBJ2-4, with D possibly being TRBD1 (6 bases). Per the germline V gene, CDR1 is DFQATT and CDR2 is SNEGSKA (reference sequence). The V end was cut by 1 base, the J end by 0 bases, with 10 bases between. The CDR3 extends over 15 amino acids. The CDR3 nucleotides read TGCAGTGCTAGAGGGACAGAGCTAGCCAAAAACATTCAGTACGTC. The encoded protein is CSARGTELAKNIQYV.

Comments on this clonotype: This may be a read error: a much more frequent sequence differs by one nucleotide. The chain couples TRBV9 to TRBJ1-2; possibly TRBD1 for D (6 bases). V shed 4 bases and J shed 6 bases, with 10 bases lying between them. Germline CDR1 SGDLS, CDR2 YYNGEE. The CDR3 extends over 12 amino acids. Here the CDR3 DNA reads TGTGCCAGCAGCCCCCGGACAGATGGCTACACCTTC. This sequence encodes CASSPRTDGYTF.

This CDR3 is CASSQDPEMYAGTEAFF. CDR3 sequence (DNA): TGCGCCAGCAGCCAAGATCCCGAAATGTACGCGGGGACTGAAGCTTTCTTT. V gene TRBV4-1 combines with J gene TRBJ1-1, with D unresolved. This CDR3 is built from 17 residues. The germline CDR1 and CDR2 sequences are MGHRA and YSYEKL. Trimming took 0 bases from V and 5 from J, leaving 19 bases between them.

The chain employs TRBV27 and TRBJ1-2; D call uncertain. Germline V gene lookup returns CDR1 MNHEY and CDR2 SMNVEV (reference sequence). Trimming left V 6 bases short and J 4 bases short, with 12 bases between. This CDR3 has 13 amino acids. CDR3 nucleotides: TGTGCCAGCAGCGCTACACGGACCTATGGCTACACCTTC. Its translation: CASSATRTYGYTF.

This clonotype was observed at least ten times. This chain joins TRBV7-9 and TRBJ2-1; D tentatively reads TRBD1 or TRBD2 (5 bases each). Deletions cut 3 bases from V and 8 bases from J, with 17 bases between. The CDR3 loop spans 15 amino acids. CDR1 and CDR2 (germline): SEHNR, FQNEAQ (reference sequence). CDR3 bases: TGTGCCAGCAGCTTTTGGGGGACCCCTACAGATGAGCAGTTCTTC. Translating it yields CASSFWGTPTDEQFF.

A few counts support this clonotype. The chain recombines TRBV7-9 with TRBJ1-4; maybe TRBD1 (5 bases). This CDR3 contains 16 residues. Germline CDR1 is SEHNR and CDR2 is FQNEAQ (reference sequence). Trimming shortened V by 3 bases and J by 3 bases, and 14 bases separated the two germline ends. CDR3 in DNA: TGTGCCAGCAGCTTGTTGGGGCGATCAGCTAATGAAAAACTGTTTTTT. Residues: CASSLLGRSANEKLFF.

The chain joins TRBV27 to TRBJ2-7; 7 bases map to TRBD1. V was clipped by 2 bases and J by 2 bases; unmatched bases: 6. The germline CDR1 and CDR2 sequences are MNHEY and SMNVEV (reference sequence). This CDR3 is built from 15 residues. CDR3 loop: CASSLLGTVTYEQYF. The CDR3 DNA reads as TGTGCCAGCAGTTTACTCGGGACAGTTACCTACGAGCAGTACTTC.

The chain joins TRBV14 to TRBJ2-5; the D is unclear. The V end was cut by 0 bases, the J end by 2 bases, with 10 bases between. Germline CDR1 is SGHDN and CDR2 is FVKESK. The CDR3 has 15 amino acids. The CDR3 is CASSQDNMPQETQYF. CDR3 in DNA: TGTGCCAGCAGCCAAGATAACATGCCTCAAGAGACCCAGTACTTC.

In its sample, this clonotype was seen a few times. This chain links TRBV27 with TRBJ2-2; D is unclear. Trimming took 3 bases from V and 2 from J, leaving 10 bases between them. Germline CDR1 is MNHEY and CDR2 is SMNVEV (reference sequence). This CDR3 contains 15 residues. The CDR3 DNA follows: TGTGCCAGCAGTTTTAGATCCAGCAACACCGGGGAGCTGTTTTTT. Amino acids: CASSFRSSNTGELFF.

This clonotype was seen ten or more times. The gene calls are TRBV6-2 or TRBV6-3 and TRBJ2-7; D is ambiguous. V was shortened by 2 bases and J by 4 bases, with 9 bases between the two germline ends. Germline assignment: CDR1 MNHEY and CDR2 SVGEGT. CDR3 length: 13 amino acids. Here the CDR3 DNA reads TGTGCCAGCAGTTACGAGGTTGGATACGAGCAGTACGTC. Translation: CASSYEVGYEQYV.

This chain joins TRBV7-9 and TRBJ2-5, with TRBD2 identical over 7 bases. The V gene's germline CDR1 is SEHNR and CDR2 FQNEAQ (reference sequence). The CDR3 has 14 residues. V lost 3 bases and J lost 1; bases outside the gene matches: 2. The CDR3 coding sequence is TGTGCCAGCAGCTTCAGCGGGGTCCAAGAGACCCAGTACTTC. It specifies CASSFSGVQETQYF.

This clonotype has a single count. The V and J genes are TRBV6-5 and TRBJ1-2; unclear D gene. V was cut by 0 bases and J by 0 bases, with 17 bases left in between. Germline V gene lookup returns CDR1 MNHEY and CDR2 SVGAGI. The CDR3 covers 18 residues. Here the CDR3 reads CASSYSRDRYAANYGYTF. CDR3 nucleotide sequence: TGTGCCAGCAGTTACTCTCGGGATAGGTACGCGGCTAACTATGGCTACACCTTC.

The chain couples TRBV7-8 to TRBJ2-5; D ambiguous. Trimming removed 1 base at V and 5 bases at J, with 11 bases between. The germline V gene has CDR1 SGHVS and CDR2 FQNEAQ. CDR3 length equals 14 residues. The CDR3 region is CASSLVGRLETQYF. The DNA for the CDR3 is TGTGCCAGCAGCTTAGTCGGTAGGCTGGAGACCCAGTACTTC.